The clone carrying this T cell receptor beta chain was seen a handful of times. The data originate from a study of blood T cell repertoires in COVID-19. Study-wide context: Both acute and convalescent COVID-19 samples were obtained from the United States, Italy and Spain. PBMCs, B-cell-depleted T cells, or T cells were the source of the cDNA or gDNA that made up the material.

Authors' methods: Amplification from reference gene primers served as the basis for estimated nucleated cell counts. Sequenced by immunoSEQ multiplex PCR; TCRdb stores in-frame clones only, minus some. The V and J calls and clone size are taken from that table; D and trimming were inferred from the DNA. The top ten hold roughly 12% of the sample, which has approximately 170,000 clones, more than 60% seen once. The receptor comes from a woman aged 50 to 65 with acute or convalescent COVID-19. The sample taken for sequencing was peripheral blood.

The CDR3 DNA reads as TGTGCCATCAGTGAGTTTTGGACAGGGATTAGGAACACCATATATTTT. Protein: CAISEFWTGIRNTIYF. The chain has TRBV10-3 and TRBJ1-3; 8 nucleotides match TRBD1. CDR1 and CDR2 from the germline V gene are ENHRY and SYGVKD. This CDR3 region has 16 residues. V was clipped by 1 base and J by 7 bases; unmatched bases: 9.